One and the same sample provided the 20 T cell receptor beta chains below, sequenced in a study of shared clonotypes between healthy human individuals. TCRdb keeps only in-frame clones here, not all; method: immunoSEQ multiplex PCR. The table records 800,000 to 950,000 clones, 96% of them present only once. Naive CD8 populations comprised CD45RO-negative cells positively selected for CCR7, excluding terminally differentiated effector memory CD45RA+ cells. Sequences were obtained from naive CD8+ T cells sorted from blood. Receptors were obtained from a man aged 30 to 39 in good health.

The rearrangement links TRBV2 to TRBJ1-1; D perhaps matches TRBD1 (5 bases). Between the trimmed V and J ends, which lost 2 bases and 5 bases, there was a span of 15 bases. Per germline, CDR1 SNHLY and CDR2 FYNNEI. The CDR3 is 15 amino acids. CDR3 region: CASSESIGGRTEAFF. The CDR3 DNA sequence: TGTGCCAGCAGTGAATCGATCGGGGGTCGGACTGAAGCTTTCTTT.

V is TRBV4-1 and J is TRBJ2-7; D might be TRBD2 (6 bases). CDR1 is MGHRA and CDR2 is YSYEKL in the germline V gene. V was cut by 1 base and J by 3 bases, with 19 bases left in between. The CDR3 runs 17 residues. The CDR3 sequence is CASSQASSGEDYYEQYF. CDR3 sequence (DNA): TGCGCCAGCAGCCAAGCCAGTTCGGGGGAGGACTACTACGAGCAGTACTTC.

This chain joins TRBV7-9 and TRBJ2-7, with TRBD1 matching over 7 bases. The CDR3 is 12 amino acids. J was trimmed by 6 bases and V by 5 bases; bases with no gene match: 4. Germline V lookup: CDR1 SEHNR, CDR2 FQNEAQ (reference sequence). CDR3 coding DNA: TGTGCCAGCAGCGGCGACAGGGCCGAGCAGTACTTC. Its translation: CASSGDRAEQYF.

The chain links TRBV9 to TRBJ2-5, with D perhaps TRBD1 or TRBD2 (5 bases each). V was cut by 4 bases and J by 3 bases, with 10 bases left in between. The CDR3 contains 13 residues. Germline V CDR1 and CDR2: SGDLS, YYNGEE. As DNA, the CDR3 is TGTGCCAGCAGCTCGGGACGGAAAGAGACCCAGTACTTC. Translation gives CASSSGRKETQYF.

The J gene is TRBJ2-7, the V gene TRBV5-4, with TRBD1 as a possible D gene (6 bases). V lost 7 bases and J 3 bases, leaving 11 bases between the germline ends. The length of the CDR3 is 12 residues. From germline, CDR1 is SGHNT and CDR2 YYREEE (reference sequence). The CDR3 region has the DNA TGTGCCAGCGGGGGCCCAGGCTACGAGCAGTACTTC. Its translation: CASGGPGYEQYF.

The V gene is TRBV7-9, the J gene TRBJ1-1; D is undetermined. Trimming removed 8 bases from V and 0 bases from J, with 13 bases in between. The CDR3 consists of 14 residues. Germline lookup yields CDR1 SEHNR and CDR2 FQNEAQ (reference sequence). CDR3 in amino acids: CASGQEIMNTEAFF. In DNA form, the CDR3 reads TGTGCCAGCGGGCAGGAAATCATGAACACTGAAGCTTTCTTT. The entire variable domain, with the rest obtained from reference TRBV7-9 and TRBJ1-1, is as follows: DTGVSQNPRHKITKRGQNVTFRCDPISEHNRLYWYRQTLGQGPEFLTYFQNEAQLEKSRLLSDRFSAERPKGSFSTLEIQRTEQGDSAMYLCASGQEIMNTEAFFGQGTRLTVV.

The V and J genes are TRBV25-1 and TRBJ1-5; D uncertain. V lost 5 bases to trimming and J lost 0 bases, with 8 bases between them. This CDR3 contains 14 residues. CDR1 is MGHDK and CDR2 is SYGVNS in the germline V gene. This CDR3 reads CASSNDISNQPQHF. DNA of the CDR3: TGTGCCAGCAGTAACGACATTAGCAATCAGCCCCAGCATTTT.

The chain links TRBV9 to TRBJ1-4; D gene uncertain. Germline loops: CDR1 SGDLS, CDR2 YYNGEE. The CDR3 runs to 13 residues. The V end lost 0 bases, the J end lost 7 bases, and 7 bases lay between the germline ends. DNA of the CDR3: TGTGCCAGCAGCGTAGTCCCGGGTGAAAAACTGTTTTTT. It translates to CASSVVPGEKLFF.

As regards this clone: This sample includes further DNA sequences coding for the same CDR3. J is TRBJ2-5 and V is TRBV29-1; D gene unclear. CDR3 length: 11 residues. V lost 3 bases to trimming and J lost 7 bases, with 9 bases between them. Looked up from germline, CDR1 is SQVTM and CDR2 is ANQGSEA. DNA for the CDR3: TGCAGCGTTGAGGCGTCAGGGACCCAGTACTTC. This sequence encodes CSVEASGTQYF.

The chain combines TRBV18 with TRBJ2-7; TRBD2 matches at 9 bases. The J segment lost 3 bases and the V segment lost 5 bases, leaving 5 bases of the junction unmatched. The CDR3 spans 14 residues. Germline V lookup: CDR1 KGHSH, CDR2 LQKENI. CDR3 DNA sequence: TGTGCCAGCTCAACCGGGACTAGCATCTACGAGCAGTACTTC. It translates to CASSTGTSIYEQYF. Supplemented by reference TRBV18 and TRBJ2-7, the full variable domain reads NAGVMQNPRHLVRRRGQEARLRCSPMKGHSHVYWYRQLPEEGLKFMVYLQKENIIDESGMPKERFSAEFPKEGPSILRIQQVVRGDSAAYFCASSTGTSIYEQYFGPGTRLTVT.

This chain joins TRBV10-2 and TRBJ2-7; unclear D gene. Deletions cut 3 bases from V and 0 bases from J, with 6 bases between. CDR3 length: 13 residues. CDR1 and CDR2 from the germline V gene are WSHSY and SAAADI. The CDR3 DNA is TGCGCCAGCAGTGAAAACCTCTCCTACGAGCAGTACTTC. This encodes CASSENLSYEQYF.

In DNA, the CDR3 is TGCGCCAGCAGTATAACACCGGGGACTACTCTCCGCTACGAGCAGTACTTC. Translation: CASSITPGTTLRYEQYF. The rearrangement links TRBV10-2 to TRBJ2-7; 7 nucleotides agree with TRBD2. CDR3 length equals 17 residues. Losses at the gene ends were 5 bases for V and 3 bases for J; bases not matched to a gene: 16. CDR1 is WSHSY, CDR2 SAAADI, per germline.

J is TRBJ2-1 and V is TRBV5-1; D may be TRBD2 (6 bases). The CDR3 spans 14 residues. V gave up 3 bases and J gave up 6 bases, with 13 bases separating them. The V gene's germline CDR1 is SGHRS and CDR2 YFSETQ. The CDR3 coding sequence is TGCGCCAGCAGCTCACCGGAGGGGACCAATGAGCAGTTCTTC. Residues: CASSSPEGTNEQFF. Using reference TRBV5-1 and TRBJ2-1 for the parts outside the CDR3, the full variable domain is KAGVTQTPRYLIKTRGQQVTLSCSPISGHRSVSWYQQTPGQGLQFLFEYFSETQRNKGNFPGRFSGRQFSNSRSEMNVSTLELGDSALYLCASSSPEGTNEQFFGPGTRLTVL.

V gene TRBV9 combines with J gene TRBJ2-1; D is possibly TRBD1 (6 bases). In germline, CDR1 is SGDLS, CDR2 YYNGEE. The CDR3 sequence is 16 residues long. Trimming took 5 bases from V and 2 from J, leaving 17 bases between them. The CDR3 spells CASSLGGGSPYNEQFF. The DNA for the CDR3 is TGTGCCAGCAGTTTAGGGGGTGGGAGCCCCTACAATGAGCAGTTCTTC.

With respect to this clone: The same CDR3 can be traced to other DNA sequences in this sample. The rearrangement joins TRBV19 to TRBJ2-7, with 9 positions matching TRBD2. Per germline, CDR1 LNHDA and CDR2 SQIVND (reference sequence). V was pared by 5 bases and J by 0 bases, with 5 bases of the junction left unmatched. This CDR3 contains 15 residues. The CDR3 DNA is TGTGCCAGTAGTTTCAGTAGCGGGAGCTCCTACGAGCAGTACTTC. This gives the protein CASSFSSGSSYEQYF.

The chain links TRBV5-4 to TRBJ2-7, with 12 bases matching TRBD2. With V trimmed by 0 bases and J by 4 bases, 5 bases remained unmatched. This CDR3 has 16 amino acids. The germline V gene has CDR1 SGHNT and CDR2 YYREEE (reference sequence). CDR3 in DNA: TGTGCCAGCAGCTTGGGACTAGCGGGAGTTGATTACGAGCAGTACTTC. Translated, it gives CASSLGLAGVDYEQYF.

The chain employs TRBV28 and TRBJ2-7, with 7 nucleotides matching TRBD2. The trim removed 5 bases at V and 3 bases at J, leaving 10 bases unmatched. Per germline, CDR1 MDHEN and CDR2 SYDVKM. The CDR3 length is 15 residues. CDR3 nucleotide sequence: TGTGCCAGCAGTAAGACCTATGGCGGGAGCTACGAGCAGTACTTC. Residues: CASSKTYGGSYEQYF.

The J gene is TRBJ2-7, the V gene TRBV29-1; D may be TRBD1 or TRBD2 (5 bases each). This CDR3 contains 12 residues. V lost 0 bases, J lost 6 bases, and 9 bases lay in between. Germline CDR1 reads SQVTM; CDR2 reads ANQGSEA. CDR3 loop: CSVEDLGTEQYF. Here the CDR3 DNA reads TGCAGCGTTGAAGATCTAGGGACCGAGCAGTACTTC.

The chain recombines TRBV27 with TRBJ1-2; tentatively, D is TRBD1 (5 bases). V was pared by 5 bases and J by 7 bases, with 11 bases between. Germline assignment: CDR1 MNHEY and CDR2 SMNVEV (reference sequence). The CDR3 is 12 amino acids. CDR3 protein: CASSTGFGGYTF. Written as DNA, the CDR3 is TGTGCCAGCAGTACAGGTTTTGGTGGCTACACCTTC.

This chain links TRBV7-9 with TRBJ1-5, with unresolved D. The CDR3 is made up of 13 amino acids. The V and J ends lost 5 bases and 6 bases respectively, with 11 bases between them. CDR1 and CDR2 from the germline V gene are SEHNR and FQNEAQ (reference sequence). CDR3 loop: CASSLRTGQPQHF. In nucleotides, the CDR3 is TGTGCCAGCAGCCTTCGGACGGGTCAGCCCCAGCATTTT.